Each of the 19 T cell receptor beta chains below was sequenced from the same sample in a study of blood T cells in healthy people across ages. The authors ran a second PCR of roughly 6 to 12 cycles using a sample-barcoded 5' primer and a J-beta primer mix. TCRdb re-called the 5' RACE reads with MiXCR, one entry per CDR3 protein. The sample lists hundreds of thousands of distinct CDR3 sequences, 56% seen once, with roughly 24% in the top ten. The sample was blood. These receptors came from a man aged 35-49 years in good health.

This chain links TRBV4-1 with TRBJ2-7; possible D gene TRBD2, 6 bases. CDR3 length: 14 amino acids. Looked up from germline, CDR1 is MGHRA and CDR2 is YSYEKL. Trimming shortened V by 2 bases and J by 6 bases, and 14 bases separated the two germline ends. The CDR3 here is CASSQSRDGLEQYF. The CDR3 DNA reads as TGCGCCAGCAGCCAATCGCGGGACGGGCTCGAGCAGTACTTC.

The chain recombines TRBV25-1 with TRBJ2-5, with D unresolved. Germline CDR1 reads MGHDK; CDR2 reads SYGVNS. CDR3 length equals 15 residues. V lost 3 bases, J lost 4 bases, and 15 bases lay in between. This CDR3 reads CASSEFRGTRETQYF. DNA for the CDR3: TGTGCCAGCAGTGAGTTTAGAGGAACACGAGAGACCCAGTACTTC.

Concerning this clonotype itself: The junction and the germline gene differ at one end; a read error may be behind it. The chain uses TRBV27 and TRBJ1-5, with D perhaps TRBD1 (5 bases). Germline CDR1 is MNHEY and CDR2 is SMNVEV (reference sequence). This CDR3 spans 15 amino acids. CDR3 coding DNA: TGTCCCAGCAGTTTATTCAGGGAAGGTAATCAGCCCCAGCATTTT. It yields the protein CPSSLFREGNQPQHF.

This chain joins TRBV6-6 and TRBJ2-4, with 9 bases lining up with TRBD2. The J call is doubtful: the DNA matches TRBJ2-7 better. The CDR3 covers 16 residues. Per the germline V gene, CDR1 is MNHNY and CDR2 is SVGAGI (reference sequence). CDR3 amino acids: CASSPGTSSDTYEQYF. In DNA form, the CDR3 reads TGTGCCAGCAGTCCCGGGACTAGCTCGGACACCTACGAGCAGTACTTC.

This rearrangement joins TRBV20-1 to TRBJ2-3; a weak D match, TRBD2 (6 bases). This CDR3 has 12 amino acids. Germline V gives CDR1 DFQATT, CDR2 SNEGSKA (reference sequence). In nucleotides, the CDR3 is TGCAGCCAGGGACTTTCAGCAGATACGCAGTATTTT. Translated: CSQGLSADTQYF.

The chain carries TRBV6-1 and TRBJ2-3; D gene ambiguous. V lost 6 bases and J lost 5, with 9 bases in between. This CDR3 is 12 amino acids long. The germline V gene has CDR1 MNHNS and CDR2 SASEGT. The CDR3 sequence is CASSELGDTQYF. The CDR3, as DNA: TGTGCCAGCAGCGAGCTAGGAGATACGCAGTATTTT.

The sample holds a few counts of this clonotype. V usage is TRBV7-9 and J usage is TRBJ2-2, with 7 nucleotides matching TRBD2. Germline values: CDR1 SEHNR, CDR2 FQNEAQ (reference sequence). This CDR3 region has 13 residues. J was trimmed by 7 bases and V by 10 bases; bases with no gene match: 9. The CDR3 DNA reads TGTGCCATCCCGGGGGGTCTTCACGGGGAGCTGTTTTTT. It yields the protein CAIPGGLHGELFF.

The rearrangement uses TRBV2 and TRBJ2-5, with TRBD2 matching 13 bases. V was pared by 5 bases and J by 2 bases, with 5 bases of the junction left unmatched. CDR1 and CDR2 (germline): SNHLY, FYNNEI. The CDR3 contains 16 residues. The CDR3 DNA follows: TGTGCCAGCAGTCAAGGACTAGCGGGAGCTCAAGAGACCCAGTACTTC. It is translated as CASSQGLAGAQETQYF.

As regards this clonotype: One end of the junction varies from germline; a read error may be responsible. The chain recombines TRBV29-1 with TRBJ2-1; 12 nucleotides align to TRBD2. CDR3 length equals 15 residues. Germline values: CDR1 SQVTM, CDR2 ANQGSEA. The CDR3 DNA is TGCGGCGTTGAAGGCACTAGCGGGAGGTCCGATGAGCAGTTCTTC. This codes for CGVEGTSGRSDEQFF.

This sequence joins TRBV5-1 and TRBJ2-3; 9 positions agree with TRBD2. V shed 1 base, J shed 0 bases, and the junction held 6 bases outside the gene matches. CDR1 SGHRS and CDR2 YFSETQ come from the germline V gene. This CDR3 is built from 17 residues. CDR3 loop: CASSLYPSGASTDTQYF. In nucleotides, the CDR3 is TGCGCCAGCAGCTTGTATCCTAGCGGGGCGAGCACAGATACGCAGTATTTT.

The chain couples TRBV11-2 to TRBJ2-5, with TRBD2 matching over 8 bases. Germline loops: CDR1 SGHAT, CDR2 FQNNGV. J lost 2 bases, V lost 5 bases, and 4 bases had no gene match. The CDR3 spans 14 residues. CDR3 bases: TGTGCCAGCAGCGAGACTAGCGTGCAAGAGACCCAGTACTTC. Translated: CASSETSVQETQYF.

V is TRBV5-1 and J is TRBJ2-1, with D perhaps matching TRBD2 (5 bases). Trimming removed 4 bases from V and 5 bases from J, with 10 bases in between. The CDR3 extends over 13 amino acids. In germline, CDR1 is SGHRS, CDR2 YFSETQ. The chain's CDR3 is CASSVGSDNEQFF. Here the CDR3 DNA reads TGCGCCAGCAGCGTGGGGAGCGACAATGAGCAGTTCTTC.

In nucleotides, the CDR3 is TGTGCCATCAGTGCACAACAGAGGGACTACAATGAGCAGTTCTTC. It yields the protein CAISAQQRDYNEQFF. The rearrangement links TRBV10-3 to TRBJ2-1; D might be TRBD2 (5 bases). This CDR3 spans 15 amino acids. The V gene's germline CDR1 is ENHRY and CDR2 SYGVKD. Trimming cost V 4 bases and J 3 bases, with 13 bases left between them.

J is TRBJ1-1 and V is TRBV5-5; 7 nucleotides align to TRBD1. Per germline, CDR1 SGHKS and CDR2 YYEKEE (reference sequence). The CDR3 sequence is 16 residues long. With 4 bases clipped from V and 1 base from J, the junction kept 10 bases outside the gene matches. CDR3: CASSLRTGTANTEAFF. DNA for the CDR3: TGTGCCAGCAGCCTTCGAACCGGGACAGCGAACACTGAAGCTTTCTTT.

This clonotype was observed at least ten times. The rearrangement joins TRBV27 to TRBJ1-1; TRBD1 agrees at 8 bases. With 5 bases clipped from V and 1 base from J, the junction kept 6 bases outside the gene matches. The CDR3 runs to 15 residues. Germline values: CDR1 MNHEY, CDR2 SMNVEV (reference sequence). CDR3 sequence: CASSSPGTGNTEAFF. The CDR3 DNA reads as TGTGCCAGCAGTAGTCCCGGGACAGGGAACACTGAAGCTTTCTTT.

The rearrangement uses TRBV5-6 and TRBJ2-7; D remains unclear. V lost 2 bases, J lost 6 bases, and 15 bases lay in between. This CDR3 spans 14 amino acids. CDR1 and CDR2 from the germline V gene are SGHDT and YYEEEE. CDR3 sequence: CASSFSRPSGEQYF. The CDR3 DNA reads as TGTGCCAGCAGCTTCTCCAGGCCCTCCGGCGAGCAGTACTTC.

This chain joins TRBV6-2 or TRBV6-3 and TRBJ2-5, with D uncertain. The CDR3 runs to 12 residues. Trimming shortened V by 7 bases and J by 0 bases, and 6 bases separated the two germline ends. Per germline, CDR1 MNHEY and CDR2 SVGEGT. The CDR3 here is CASTQNQETQYF. The CDR3 region has the DNA TGTGCCAGCACCCAGAACCAAGAGACCCAGTACTTC.

This rearrangement joins TRBV27 to TRBJ2-1, with 7 nucleotides matching TRBD1. Germline trimming cut 0 bases from V and 12 bases from J; bases unmatched to any gene: 11. The V gene's germline CDR1 is MNHEY and CDR2 SMNVEV (reference sequence). The CDR3 has 15 amino acids. This CDR3 reads CASSLSLTGVFVQFF. The CDR3 coding sequence is TGTGCCAGCAGTTTATCCCTCACAGGGGTGTTCGTGCAGTTCTTC.

This chain uses TRBV15 with TRBJ1-2; 7 positions match TRBD1. Losses at the gene ends were 5 bases for V and 4 bases for J; bases not matched to a gene: 19. CDR3 length: 18 residues. The germline gives CDR1 LNHNV, CDR2 YYDKDF (reference sequence). CDR3 coding DNA: TGTGCCACCAGCCGAGGGGGCGCGGATAGAAGAGGGGCCTATGGCTACACCTTC. Its translation is CATSRGGADRRGAYGYTF.